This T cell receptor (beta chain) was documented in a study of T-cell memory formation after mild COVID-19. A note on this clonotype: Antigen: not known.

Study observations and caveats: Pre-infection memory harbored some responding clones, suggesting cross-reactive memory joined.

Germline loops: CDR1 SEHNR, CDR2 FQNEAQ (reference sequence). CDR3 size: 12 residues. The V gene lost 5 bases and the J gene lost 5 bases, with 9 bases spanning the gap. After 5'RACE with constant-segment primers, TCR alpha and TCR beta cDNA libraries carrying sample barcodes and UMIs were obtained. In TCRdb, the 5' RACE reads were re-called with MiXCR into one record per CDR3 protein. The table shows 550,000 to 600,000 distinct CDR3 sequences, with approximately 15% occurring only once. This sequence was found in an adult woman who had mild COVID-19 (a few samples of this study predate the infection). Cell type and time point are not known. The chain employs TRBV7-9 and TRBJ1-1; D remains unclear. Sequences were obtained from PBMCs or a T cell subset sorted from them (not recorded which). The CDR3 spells CASSHPRTEAFF. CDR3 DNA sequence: TGTGCCAGCAGCCATCCCCGTACTGAAGCTTTCTTT.